This T cell receptor (beta chain) originates from a study of cytomegalovirus exposure and HLA in healthy donors. Whole-study findings and limits: A list of 150 or so TCR beta chains associated with cytomegalovirus was given. TCR beta chain V- and J-gene trimming was linked, in a later analysis, to a missense variant in DCLRE1C. Approximately 18,000 TCR beta sequences were associated with HLA alleles at 0.05 false discovery rate in a later analysis.

A word on this clone: What it binds is unknown. One end of the junction varies from germline; a read error may be responsible.

PCR was performed using 60 Vbeta and 13 Jbeta primers. Profiling relied on immunoSEQ multiplex PCR, and the TCRdb table lists in-frame clones only, not all of them. Reported are fewer than 110,000 clones; the ten largest clones contain 3% to 3.5%. Per the germline V gene, CDR1 is SEHNR and CDR2 is FQNEAQ (reference sequence). This CDR3 comprises 17 residues. This rearrangement joins TRBV7-9 to TRBJ1-5, with TRBD1 matching over 8 bases. Sequenced input: PBMCs. The TCR was taken from a man between 35 and 55 years old in good health and CMV-seronegative. The CDR3 here is CASSLAGGVFSNQPQHF. CDR3 bases: TGTGCCAGCAGCCTAGCAGGGGGCGTTTTTAGCAATCAGCCCCAGCATTTT.